This T cell receptor (beta chain) was identified in a study of blood T cell repertoires in COVID-19. Participants had their cohort set by participant-reported clinical history. The table came from immunoSEQ multiplex PCR; TCRdb's copy has only in-frame clones and leaves some out. The table records about 370,000 clones, around 92% of them present only once. J gave up 7 bases and V 1 base, and 7 bases lay outside the gene matches. Per germline, CDR1 SGHRS and CDR2 YFSETQ. This CDR3 comprises 15 residues. The TCR originated in a woman aged 25-40 years who had recovered from COVID-19. Sequenced: PBMCs or T cells enriched from blood (not recorded which). The chain couples TRBV5-1 to TRBJ1-4, with 7 bases that match TRBD1. The DNA of the CDR3 is TGCGCCAGCAGCTTGAGACAGGGCATTCGTGAAAAACTGTTTTTT. Its translation: CASSLRQGIREKLFF.